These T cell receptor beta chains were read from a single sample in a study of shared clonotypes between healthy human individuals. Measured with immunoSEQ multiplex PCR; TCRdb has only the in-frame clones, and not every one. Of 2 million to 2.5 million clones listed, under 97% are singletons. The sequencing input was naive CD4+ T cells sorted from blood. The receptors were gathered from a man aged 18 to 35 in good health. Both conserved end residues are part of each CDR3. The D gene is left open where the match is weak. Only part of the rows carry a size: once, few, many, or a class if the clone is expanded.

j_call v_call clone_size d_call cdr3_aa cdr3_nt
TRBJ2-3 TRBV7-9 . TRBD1 CASSVSDRPSTDTQYF TGTGCCAGCAGTGTTTCGGACAGGCCTAGCACAGATACGCAGTATTTT
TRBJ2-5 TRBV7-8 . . CASSSRTSFPETQYF TGTGCCAGCAGCTCTAGGACCTCCTTCCCAGAGACCCAGTACTTC
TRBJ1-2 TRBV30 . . CAWSTGPTGYTF TGTGCCTGGAGTACTGGCCCTACCGGCTACACCTTC
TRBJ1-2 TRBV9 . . CASSVDAGKRGLYGYTF TGTGCCAGCAGCGTAGATGCAGGGAAGAGAGGACTCTATGGCTACACCTTC
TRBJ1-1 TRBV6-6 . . CASSPREANTEAFF TGTGCCAGCTCCCCCCGGGAAGCGAACACTGAAGCTTTCTTT
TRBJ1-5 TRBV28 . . CASSPRGYYSNQPQHF TGTGCCAGCAGTCCGAGGGGGTATTATAGCAATCAGCCCCAGCATTTT
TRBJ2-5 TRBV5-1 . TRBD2 CASSPSGRETQYF TGCGCCAGCAGCCCTAGCGGGCGAGAGACCCAGTACTTC
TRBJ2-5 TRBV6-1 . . CASRPTASGETQYF TGTGCCAGCAGACCGACAGCGTCGGGAGAGACCCAGTACTTC
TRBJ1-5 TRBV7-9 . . CASSLTNQPQHF TGTGCCAGCAGCTTAACGAATCAGCCCCAGCATTTT
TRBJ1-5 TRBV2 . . CASSPITATSQPQHF TGTGCCAGCAGTCCAATTACAGCGACAAGTCAGCCCCAGCATTTT
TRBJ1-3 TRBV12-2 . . CASRIGGTGDSGNTIYF TGTGCAAGTCGCATAGGGGGTACAGGGGACTCTGGAAACACCATATATTTT
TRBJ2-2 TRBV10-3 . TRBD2 CAISELAGGPNTGELFF TGTGCCATCAGTGAACTAGCGGGAGGGCCTAACACCGGGGAGCTGTTTTTT
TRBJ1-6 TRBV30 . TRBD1 CAWTGQGAGSPLHF TGTGCCTGGACGGGGCAGGGGGCAGGTTCACCCCTCCACTTT
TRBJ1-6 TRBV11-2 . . CASSLVVGKYSPLHF TGTGCCAGCAGCTTAGTCGTTGGCAAGTATTCACCCCTCCACTTT
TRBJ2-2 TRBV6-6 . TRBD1 CASSYGQGMNTGELFF TGTGCCAGCAGTTACGGACAGGGGATGAACACCGGGGAGCTGTTTTTT
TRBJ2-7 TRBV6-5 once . CASSGVPGLGEQYF TGTGCCAGCAGCGGTGTCCCGGGGCTCGGGGAGCAGTACTTC
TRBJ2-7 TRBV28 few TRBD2 CASTRAGGLAEQYF TGTGCCAGCACCAGAGCGGGGGGGCTTGCCGAGCAGTACTTC
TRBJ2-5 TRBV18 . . CASSPPAFRETQYF TGTGCCAGCTCACCACCGGCGTTTAGAGAGACCCAGTACTTC
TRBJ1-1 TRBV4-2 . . CASSHLGRGDTEAFF TGTGCCAGCAGCCATCTTGGACGGGGAGACACTGAAGCTTTCTTT
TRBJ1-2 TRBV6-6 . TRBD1 CASSRTGDGYGYTF TGTGCCAGCAGCCGCACAGGGGACGGCTATGGCTACACCTTC
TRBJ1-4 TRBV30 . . CAWSPGTLEKLFF TGTGCCTGGAGTCCCGGGACACTAGAAAAACTGTTTTTT
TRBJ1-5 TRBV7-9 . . CASSPFSNQPQHF TGTGCCAGCAGCCCCTTTAGCAATCAGCCCCAGCATTTT
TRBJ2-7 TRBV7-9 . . CASSPRDSVDEQYF TGTGCCAGCAGCCCCCGGGACTCTGTGGACGAGCAGTACTTC
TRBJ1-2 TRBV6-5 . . CASRSPGTLAGGYTF TGTGCCAGCAGATCCCCCGGGACCCTAGCGGGAGGCTACACCTTC
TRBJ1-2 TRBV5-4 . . CASSYTGTNYGYTF TGTGCCAGCAGCTATACCGGGACAAACTATGGCTACACCTTC
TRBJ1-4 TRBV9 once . CASSVTGNKEKLFF TGTGCCAGCAGCGTGACAGGTAACAAGGAAAAACTGTTTTTT
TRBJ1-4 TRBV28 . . CAGAGGVGEKLFF TGTGCCGGAGCAGGAGGGGTTGGTGAAAAACTGTTTTTT
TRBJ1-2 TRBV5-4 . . CASSLEGGGYGYTF TGTGCCAGCAGCTTGGAGGGGGGCGGCTATGGCTACACCTTC
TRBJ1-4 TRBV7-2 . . CASSLGGGKNEKLFF TGTGCCAGCAGCTTAGGTGGCGGTAAAAATGAAAAACTGTTTTTT
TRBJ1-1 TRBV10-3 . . CAISVDGGGTEAFF TGTGCCATCAGCGTCGACGGGGGTGGAACTGAAGCTTTCTTT
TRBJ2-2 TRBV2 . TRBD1 CASGTGATTGELFF TGTGCCAGCGGGACAGGGGCGACCACCGGGGAGCTGTTTTTT
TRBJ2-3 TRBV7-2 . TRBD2 CASSPLWGGGTQYF TGTGCCAGCAGCCCCCTCTGGGGCGGGGGGACGCAGTATTTT
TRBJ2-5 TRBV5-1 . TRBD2 CASSLLAGLQETQYF TGCGCCAGCAGCCTTCTAGCGGGACTCCAAGAGACCCAGTACTTC
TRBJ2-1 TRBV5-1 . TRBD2 CASSFGTSGINEQFF TGCGCCAGCAGTTTCGGGACTAGCGGGATCAATGAGCAGTTCTTC
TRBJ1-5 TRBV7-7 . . CASSAGGTKGQPQHF TGTGCTAGCAGCGCCGGGGGGACAAAGGGCCAGCCCCAGCATTTT
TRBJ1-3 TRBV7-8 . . CASSLEAGRFSGNTIYF TGTGCCAGCAGCTTAGAAGCGGGGCGGTTCTCTGGAAACACCATATATTTT
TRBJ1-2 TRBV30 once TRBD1 CAWSHDRGSYGYTF TGTGCCTGGAGTCATGACAGGGGTAGCTATGGCTACACCTTC
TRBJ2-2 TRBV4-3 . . CASSQDRKNTGELFF TGCGCCAGCAGCCAAGATAGGAAGAACACCGGGGAGCTGTTTTTT
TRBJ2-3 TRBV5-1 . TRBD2 CASSFSGGTDTQYF TGCGCCAGCAGCTTTAGCGGGGGCACAGATACGCAGTATTTT
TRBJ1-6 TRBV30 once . CAWKYLRQIADSPLHF TGTGCCTGGAAATATTTAAGGCAGATTGCGGATTCACCCCTCCACTTT
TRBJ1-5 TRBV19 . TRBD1 CASSKDRGWSNQPQHF TGTGCCAGTAGTAAGGACAGGGGTTGGAGCAATCAGCCCCAGCATTTT
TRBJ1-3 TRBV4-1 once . CASSQRTDGNTIYF TGCGCCAGCAGCCAACGGACAGACGGCAACACCATATATTTT
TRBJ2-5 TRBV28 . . CASSQGLETQYF TGTGCCAGCAGTCAGGGGTTAGAGACCCAGTACTTC
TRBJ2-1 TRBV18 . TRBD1 CASSPDRGGYNEQFF TGTGCCAGCTCACCGGACAGGGGGGGATACAATGAGCAGTTCTTC
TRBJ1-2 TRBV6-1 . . CASRWWGDDGYTF TGTGCCAGCAGGTGGTGGGGAGACGATGGCTACACCTTC
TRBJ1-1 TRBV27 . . CASSYGNTEAFF TGTGCCAGCAGTTACGGGAACACTGAAGCTTTCTTT
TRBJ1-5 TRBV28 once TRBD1 CASSPLWTGGLGQPQHF TGTGCCAGCAGTCCTCTTTGGACAGGGGGCTTAGGGCAGCCCCAGCATTTT
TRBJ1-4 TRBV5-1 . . CASSLAGTDEKLFF TGCGCCAGCAGCTTGGCCGGGACTGATGAAAAACTGTTTTTT
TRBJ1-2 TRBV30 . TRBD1 CAWTQGDTYGYTF TGTGCCTGGACCCAGGGGGACACCTATGGCTACACCTTC
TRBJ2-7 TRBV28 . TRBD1 CASSLPTTGDHEQYF TGTGCCAGCAGTCTCCCGACCACAGGGGATCACGAGCAGTACTTC
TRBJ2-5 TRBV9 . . CASSVVSGKETQYF TGTGCCAGCAGCGTAGTCTCCGGGAAAGAGACCCAGTACTTC
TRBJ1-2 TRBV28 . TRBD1 CASSLTGDEVYGYTF TGTGCCAGCAGTTTAACAGGGGATGAGGTCTATGGCTACACCTTC
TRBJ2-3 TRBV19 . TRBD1 CASSTPGQGPDTQYF TGTGCCAGTAGTACCCCGGGACAGGGCCCAGATACGCAGTATTTT
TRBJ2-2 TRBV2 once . CASSREQGTGELFF TGTGCCAGCAGTAGGGAGCAGGGCACCGGGGAGCTGTTTTTT